This entry describes one T cell receptor beta chain. This entry belongs to a study of blood T cell repertoires in COVID-19. Background on the study: Sites across the United States, Italy and Spain contributed samples from acute and convalescent COVID-19.

The CDR3 is made up of 14 amino acids. V was clipped by 10 bases and J by 3 bases; unmatched bases: 11. CDR1 is MNHEY and CDR2 is SVGAGI in the germline V gene. Per the study methods: It was from reference gene primer amplification that nucleated cell counts were estimated. Libraries were prepared by immunoSEQ multiplex PCR; TCRdb keeps only in-frame clonotypes and omits some of them. The V and J calls and the clone size are those of that table, but D and trimming were determined from the DNA. The table has around 130,000 clones, 84% seen once. This chain uses TRBV6-5 with TRBJ2-7; 8 bases map to TRBD2. Material: peripheral blood. The sequence derives from a man aged 55 to 70 with acute or convalescent COVID-19. The CDR3 sequence: CATQPGGLGYEQYF. The CDR3, as DNA: TGTGCCACCCAACCGGGGGGGCTGGGCTACGAGCAGTACTTC.